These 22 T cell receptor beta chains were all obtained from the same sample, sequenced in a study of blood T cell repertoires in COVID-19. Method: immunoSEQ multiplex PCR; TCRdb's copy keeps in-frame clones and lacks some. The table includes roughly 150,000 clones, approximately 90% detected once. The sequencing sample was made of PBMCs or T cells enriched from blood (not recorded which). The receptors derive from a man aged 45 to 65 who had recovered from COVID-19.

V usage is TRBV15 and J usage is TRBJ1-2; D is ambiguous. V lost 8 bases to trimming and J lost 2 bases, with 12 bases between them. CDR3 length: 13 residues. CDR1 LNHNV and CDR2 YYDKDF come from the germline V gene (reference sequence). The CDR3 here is CATSDYFNYGYTF. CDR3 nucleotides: TGTGCCACCTCGGACTATTTCAACTATGGCTACACCTTC.

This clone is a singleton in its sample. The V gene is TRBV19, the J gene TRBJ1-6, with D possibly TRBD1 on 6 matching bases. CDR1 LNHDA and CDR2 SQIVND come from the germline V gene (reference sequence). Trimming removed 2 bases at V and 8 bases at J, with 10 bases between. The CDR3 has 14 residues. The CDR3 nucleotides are TGTGCCAGTAGTATAACAGGGAGGGATTCACCCCTCCACTTT. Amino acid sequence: CASSITGRDSPLHF.

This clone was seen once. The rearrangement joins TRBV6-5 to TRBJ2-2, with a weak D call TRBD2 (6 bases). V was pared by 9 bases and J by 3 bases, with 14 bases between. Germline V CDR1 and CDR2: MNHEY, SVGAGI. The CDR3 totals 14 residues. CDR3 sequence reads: CASIPGLYTGELFF. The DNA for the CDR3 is TGTGCCAGTATACCGGGACTCTACACCGGGGAGCTGTTTTTT.

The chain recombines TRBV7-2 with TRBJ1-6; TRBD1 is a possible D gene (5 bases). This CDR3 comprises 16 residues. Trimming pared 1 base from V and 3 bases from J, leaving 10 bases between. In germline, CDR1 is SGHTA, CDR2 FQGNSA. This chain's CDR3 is CASSLVGGDYNSPLHF. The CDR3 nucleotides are TGTGCCAGCAGCTTAGTGGGGGGGGACTATAATTCACCCCTCCACTTT.

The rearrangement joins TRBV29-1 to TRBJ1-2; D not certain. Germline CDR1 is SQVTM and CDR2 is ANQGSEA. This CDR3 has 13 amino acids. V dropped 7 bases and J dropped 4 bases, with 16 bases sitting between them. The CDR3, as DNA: TGCAGCGCAGTAAAGGACTCCTTCTATGGCTACACCTTC. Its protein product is CSAVKDSFYGYTF.

The CDR3 protein is CASSQDLQAYEQYF. The CDR3, as DNA: TGCGCCAGCAGCCAAGATTTACAGGCCTACGAGCAGTACTTC. The chain employs TRBV4-3 and TRBJ2-7; tentatively, D is TRBD1 (5 bases). The V end lost 0 bases, the J end lost 2 bases, and 8 bases lay between the germline ends. CDR1 is LGHNA and CDR2 is YSLEER in the germline V gene. This CDR3 is 14 amino acids long.

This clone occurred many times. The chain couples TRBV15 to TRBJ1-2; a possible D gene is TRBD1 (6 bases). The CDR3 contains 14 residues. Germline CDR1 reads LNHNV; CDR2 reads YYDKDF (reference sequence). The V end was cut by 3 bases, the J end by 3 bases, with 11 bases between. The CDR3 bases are TGTGCCACCAGCAGGGACAGAAACTACTATGGCTACACCTTC. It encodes CATSRDRNYYGYTF.

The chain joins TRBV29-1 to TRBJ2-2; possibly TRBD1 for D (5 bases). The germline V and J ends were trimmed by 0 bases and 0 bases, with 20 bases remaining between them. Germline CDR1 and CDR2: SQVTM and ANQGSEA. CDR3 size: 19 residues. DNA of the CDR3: TGCAGCGTTGAAGACCCGCCATCAGGGATCCTAGCGAACACCGGGGAGCTGTTTTTT. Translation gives CSVEDPPSGILANTGELFF.

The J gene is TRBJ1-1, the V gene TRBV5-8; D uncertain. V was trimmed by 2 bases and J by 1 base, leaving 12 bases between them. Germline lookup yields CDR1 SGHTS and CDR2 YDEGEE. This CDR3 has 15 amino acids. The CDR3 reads CASSFVPSRNTEAFF. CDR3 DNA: TGTGCCAGCAGCTTTGTTCCGAGTCGGAACACTGAAGCTTTCTTT. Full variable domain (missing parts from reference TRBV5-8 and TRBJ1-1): EAGVTQSPTHLIKTRGQQATLRCSPISGHTSVYWYQQALGLGLQFLLWYDEGEERNRGNFPPRFSGRQFPNYSSELNVNALELEDSALYLCASSFVPSRNTEAFFGQGTRLTVV.

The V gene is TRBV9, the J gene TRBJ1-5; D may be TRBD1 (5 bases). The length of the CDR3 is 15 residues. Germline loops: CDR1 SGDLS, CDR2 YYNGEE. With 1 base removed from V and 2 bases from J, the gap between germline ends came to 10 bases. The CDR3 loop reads CASSVLGHRNQPQHF. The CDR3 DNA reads TGTGCCAGCAGCGTATTAGGACACCGCAATCAGCCCCAGCATTTT. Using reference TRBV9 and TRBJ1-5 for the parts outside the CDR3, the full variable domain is DSGVTQTPKHLITATGQRVTLRCSPRSGDLSVYWYQQSLDQGLQFLIQYYNGEERAKGNILERFSAQQFPDLHSELNLSSLELGDSALYFCASSVLGHRNQPQHFGDGTRLSIL.

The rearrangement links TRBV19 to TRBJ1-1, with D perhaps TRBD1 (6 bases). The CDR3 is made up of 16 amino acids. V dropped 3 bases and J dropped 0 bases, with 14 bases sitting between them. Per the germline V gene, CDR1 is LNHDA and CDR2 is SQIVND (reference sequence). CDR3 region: CASSILKTGVNTEAFF. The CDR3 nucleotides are TGTGCCAGTAGTATCCTCAAGACAGGTGTGAACACTGAAGCTTTCTTT.

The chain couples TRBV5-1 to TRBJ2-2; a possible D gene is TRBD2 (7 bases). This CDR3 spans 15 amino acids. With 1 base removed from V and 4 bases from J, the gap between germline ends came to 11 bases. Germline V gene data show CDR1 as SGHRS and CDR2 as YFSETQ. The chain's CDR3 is CASSLSGGGTGELFF. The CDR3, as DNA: TGCGCCAGCAGCTTGTCGGGGGGCGGCACCGGGGAGCTGTTTTTT.

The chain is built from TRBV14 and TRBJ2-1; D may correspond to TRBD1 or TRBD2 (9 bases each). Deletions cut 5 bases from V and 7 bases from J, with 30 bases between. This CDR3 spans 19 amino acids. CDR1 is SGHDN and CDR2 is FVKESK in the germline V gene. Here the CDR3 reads CASSFRQGVLAGENNEQFF. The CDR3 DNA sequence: TGTGCCAGCAGCTTTCGACAGGGGGTGTTAGCGGGAGAAAATAATGAGCAGTTCTTC.

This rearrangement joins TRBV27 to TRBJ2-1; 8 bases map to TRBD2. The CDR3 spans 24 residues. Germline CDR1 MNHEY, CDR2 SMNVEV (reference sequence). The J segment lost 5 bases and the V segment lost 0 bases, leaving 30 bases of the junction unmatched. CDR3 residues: CASSLSPLNGLAGLINPWDNEQFF. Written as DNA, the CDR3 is TGTGCCAGCAGTTTATCCCCTCTGAACGGACTAGCAGGATTGATAAACCCTTGGGACAATGAGCAGTTCTTC.

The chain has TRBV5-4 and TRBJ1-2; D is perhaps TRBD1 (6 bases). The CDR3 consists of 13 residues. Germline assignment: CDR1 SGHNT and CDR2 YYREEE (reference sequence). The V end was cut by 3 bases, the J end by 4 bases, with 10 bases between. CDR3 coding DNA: TGTGCCAGCAGCTCGGACAGCCTCTATGGCTACACCTTC. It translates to CASSSDSLYGYTF.

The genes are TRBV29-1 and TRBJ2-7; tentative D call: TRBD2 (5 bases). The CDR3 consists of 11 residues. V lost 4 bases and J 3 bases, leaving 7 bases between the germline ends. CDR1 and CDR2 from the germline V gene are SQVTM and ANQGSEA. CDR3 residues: CSVGEGYEQYV. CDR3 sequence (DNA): TGCAGCGTTGGCGAGGGCTACGAGCAGTACGTC.

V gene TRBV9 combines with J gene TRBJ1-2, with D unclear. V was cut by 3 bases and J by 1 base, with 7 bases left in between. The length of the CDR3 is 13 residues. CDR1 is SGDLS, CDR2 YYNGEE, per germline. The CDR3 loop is CASSEQSNYGYTF. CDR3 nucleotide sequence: TGTGCCAGCAGCGAACAGAGTAACTATGGCTACACCTTC.

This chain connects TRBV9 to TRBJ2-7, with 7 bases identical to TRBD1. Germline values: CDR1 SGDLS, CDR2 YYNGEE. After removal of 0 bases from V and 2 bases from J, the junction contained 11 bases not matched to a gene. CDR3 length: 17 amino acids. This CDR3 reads CASSVEPGQEGTYEQYF. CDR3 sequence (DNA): TGTGCCAGCAGCGTAGAGCCCGGACAGGAAGGGACCTACGAGCAGTACTTC.

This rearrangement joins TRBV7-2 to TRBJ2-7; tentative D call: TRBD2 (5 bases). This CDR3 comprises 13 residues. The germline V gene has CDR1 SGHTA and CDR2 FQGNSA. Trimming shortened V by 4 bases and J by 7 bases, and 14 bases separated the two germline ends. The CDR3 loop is CASSYSETQEQYV. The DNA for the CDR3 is TGTGCCAGCAGCTATAGCGAGACCCAAGAGCAGTACGTC.

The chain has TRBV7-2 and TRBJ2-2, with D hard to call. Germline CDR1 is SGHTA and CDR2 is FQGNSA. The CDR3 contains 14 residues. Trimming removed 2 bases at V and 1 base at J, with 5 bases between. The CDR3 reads CASSLLLNTGELFF. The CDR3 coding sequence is TGTGCCAGCAGCTTACTTCTGAACACCGGGGAGCTGTTTTTT. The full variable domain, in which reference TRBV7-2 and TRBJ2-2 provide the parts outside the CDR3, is GAGVSQSPSNKVTEKGKDVELRCDPISGHTALYWYRQSLGQGLEFLIYFQGNSAPDKSGLPSDRFSAERTGGSVSTLTIQRTQQEDSAVYLCASSLLLNTGELFFGEGSRLTVL.

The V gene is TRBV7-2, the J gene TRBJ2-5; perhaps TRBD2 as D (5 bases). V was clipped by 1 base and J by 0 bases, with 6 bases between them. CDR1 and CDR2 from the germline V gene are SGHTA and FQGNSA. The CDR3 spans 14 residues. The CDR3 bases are TGTGCCAGCAGCTTAGACGGGAACCAAGAGACCCAGTACTTC. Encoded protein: CASSLDGNQETQYF.

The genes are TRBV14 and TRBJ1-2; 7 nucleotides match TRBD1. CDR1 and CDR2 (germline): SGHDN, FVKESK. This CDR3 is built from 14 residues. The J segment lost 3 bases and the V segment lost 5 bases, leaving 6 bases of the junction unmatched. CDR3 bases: TGTGCCAGCAGCTACGCAGGGGGAGACTATGGCTACACCTTC. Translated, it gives CASSYAGGDYGYTF. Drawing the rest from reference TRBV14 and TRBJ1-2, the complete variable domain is EAGVTQFPSHSVIEKGQTVTLRCDPISGHDNLYWYRRVMGKEIKFLLHFVKESKQDESGMPNNRFLAERTGGTYSTLKVQPAELEDSGVYFCASSYAGGDYGYTFGSGTRLTVV.